What follows is one T cell receptor beta chain and its context. Its antigen is undetermined. The data were obtained in a study of cytomegalovirus exposure and HLA in healthy donors. Looking at the study overall: About 200 million T cells yielded around 120 million unique TCR beta sequences in earlier analysis. Membership in the Caucasian-associated ancestry cluster was found for about 80% of around 380 genotyped donors. Broader study findings: Some V segments, TRBV6-2 and TRBV6-3 among them, were indistinguishable and were therefore excluded.

60 Vbeta and 13 Jbeta primers were used in PCR. The data were produced by immunoSEQ multiplex PCR, yet TCRdb's version contains in-frame clones alone and is incomplete. The table has 150,000 to 200,000 clones, 65% to 85% seen once. Germline assignment: CDR1 MGHRA and CDR2 YSYEKL. This CDR3 contains 14 residues. The V and J ends lost 3 bases and 4 bases respectively, with 10 bases between them. There were likely unrecorded immune exposures, though donors were nominally healthy when sampled. This chain links TRBV4-1 with TRBJ1-3; D is undetermined. The receptor was derived from a woman between 50 and 59 years old in good health and CMV-seropositive. What was sequenced was PBMCs. The chain's CDR3 is CASSHPQKGNTIYF. The CDR3 DNA reads TGCGCCAGCAGCCATCCCCAGAAAGGAAACACCATATATTTT.